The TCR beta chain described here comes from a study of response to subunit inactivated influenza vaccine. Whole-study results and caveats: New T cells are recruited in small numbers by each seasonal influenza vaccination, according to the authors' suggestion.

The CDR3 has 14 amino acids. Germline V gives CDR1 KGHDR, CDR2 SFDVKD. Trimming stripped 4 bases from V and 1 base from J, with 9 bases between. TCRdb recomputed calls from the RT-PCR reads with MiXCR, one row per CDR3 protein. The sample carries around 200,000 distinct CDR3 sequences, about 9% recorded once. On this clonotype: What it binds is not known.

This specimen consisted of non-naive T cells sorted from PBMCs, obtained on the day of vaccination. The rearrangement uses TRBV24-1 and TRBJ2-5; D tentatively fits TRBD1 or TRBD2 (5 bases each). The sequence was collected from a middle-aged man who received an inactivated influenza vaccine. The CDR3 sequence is CATSDGTVQETQYF. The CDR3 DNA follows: TGTGCCACCAGTGACGGGACGGTCCAAGAGACCCAGTACTTC.